The sequence of this TCR beta chain was determined in a study of T-cell memory formation after mild COVID-19. This clonotype was seen ten or more times. The target antigen is unknown. Study conclusions and caveats: A second wave of clones peaked on day 37, and their SARS-CoV-2 specificity went unconfirmed. Clones that contracted from day 15 to 85 had balanced CD4/CD8; later expanders were CD4+ biased. Memory cells collected pre-infection included some clones that later responded, suggesting cross-reactive memory joined.

Employing constant-segment primers, 5'RACE generated TCR alpha and TCR beta cDNA libraries bearing sample barcodes and UMIs. From the 5' RACE reads, TCRdb called clonotypes with MiXCR, one entry per CDR3 protein. Of roughly 35,000 distinct CDR3 sequences in the sample, roughly 20% were seen once. The source material was PBMCs or a T cell subset sorted from them (not recorded which). This TCR was recovered from an adult who had mild COVID-19 (a few samples of this study predate the infection). Cell type and time point are not known.

DNA for the CDR3: TGCGCCAGCAGTAGACCCGGGCTAGACCACAATGAGCAGTTCTTC. Translated, it gives CASSRPGLDHNEQFF. The chain employs TRBV10-2 and TRBJ2-1; D is unclear. This CDR3 has 15 residues. CDR1 is WSHSY and CDR2 is SAAADI in the germline V gene. Deletions cut 5 bases from V and 5 bases from J, with 16 bases between.